These 26 T cell receptor beta chains came from one sample sequenced in a study of PD-1 blockade in classical Hodgkin lymphoma. The time point here: newly diagnosed, previously untreated cHL patient sample. Sequencing used immunoSEQ multiplex PCR; TCRdb keeps in-frame clones, though not all of them. The sample consists of roughly 17,000 clones, about 85% of them appearing once. The specimen was peripheral blood mononuclear cells (PBMCs). The receptors shown here come from a human donor with classical Hodgkin lymphoma.

This chain connects TRBV20-1 to TRBJ1-2, with D unresolved. With 3 bases removed from V and 1 base from J, the gap between germline ends came to 3 bases. The CDR3 is made up of 11 amino acids. From germline, CDR1 is DFQATT and CDR2 SNEGSKA (reference sequence). CDR3 residues: CSASGNYGYTF. The DNA of the CDR3 is TGCAGTGCTAGTGGTAACTATGGCTACACCTTC.

The chain recombines TRBV30 with TRBJ2-4; TRBD1 or TRBD2 may be the D gene (5 bases each). The V end lost 0 bases, the J end lost 1 base, and 7 bases lay between the germline ends. CDR3 size: 14 residues. Germline CDR1 is GTSNPN and CDR2 is SVGIG (reference sequence). CDR3 nucleotide sequence: TGTGCCTGGAGTGTATGGGGGGCCAAAAACATTCAGTACTTC. This encodes CAWSVWGAKNIQYF.

The V gene is TRBV19, the J gene TRBJ1-5, with D perhaps TRBD1 (6 bases). CDR3 size: 16 residues. Germline V gives CDR1 LNHDA, CDR2 SQIVND (reference sequence). Trimming cost V 6 bases and J 2 bases, with 17 bases left between them. The CDR3 sequence is CASSAGGGGGNQPQHF. DNA of the CDR3: TGTGCCAGTAGCGCCGGAGGGGGAGGTGGCAATCAGCCCCAGCATTTT.

V usage is TRBV7-2 and J usage is TRBJ2-2; D is unclear. V lost 0 bases, J lost 6 bases, and 5 bases lay in between. Germline CDR1 and CDR2: SGHTA and FQGNSA. This CDR3 has 13 amino acids. The DNA of the CDR3 is TGTGCCAGCAGCTTAGCTTCGGCCGGGGAGCTGTTTTTT. It specifies CASSLASAGELFF.

This clone showed up just once. The genes are TRBV28 and TRBJ2-1; 7 bases are a match to TRBD1. CDR3 length equals 14 residues. CDR1 and CDR2 (germline): MDHEN, SYDVKM. Trimming cost V 5 bases and J 10 bases; bases outside gene matches: 11. CDR3 bases: TGTGCCAGCAGTACAGACAGGGTAGGTAGGGAGCAGTTCTTC. Translated, it gives CASSTDRVGREQFF.

The rearrangement links TRBV11-3 to TRBJ2-7; 7 bases match TRBD2. The V segment lost 3 bases and the J segment 2 bases; nucleotides outside the gene matches: 10. Germline V gene sequence: CDR1 SGHNT, CDR2 YENEEA. This CDR3 has 16 amino acids. The CDR3 DNA is TGTGCCAGCAGCTTTGGTGGCGGGAGTAAAACCTACGAGCAGTACTTC. Its translation: CASSFGGGSKTYEQYF.

The J gene is TRBJ1-4, the V gene TRBV28; the match to TRBD1 covers 11 bases. The germline gives CDR1 MDHEN, CDR2 SYDVKM. The CDR3 consists of 15 residues. Trimming cost V 3 bases and J 7 bases; bases outside gene matches: 4. CDR3 loop: CASSLWTGGGEKLFF. DNA of the CDR3: TGTGCCAGCAGTTTGTGGACAGGGGGCGGTGAAAAACTGTTTTTT.

A single count supports this clone. This chain links TRBV5-1 with TRBJ2-3; D not resolved. CDR1 and CDR2 (germline): SGHRS, YFSETQ. The CDR3 has 14 amino acids. V lost 0 bases to trimming and J lost 2 bases, with 7 bases between them. The CDR3 reads CASSLGQDTDTQYF. CDR3 in DNA: TGCGCCAGCAGCTTGGGACAAGACACAGATACGCAGTATTTT.

In its sample, this clone was seen a few times. This chain uses TRBV29-1 with TRBJ2-7; 7 bases align to TRBD2. The length of the CDR3 is 12 residues. Unmatched junction bases numbered 5, after V lost 7 bases and J lost 2 bases. Germline lookup yields CDR1 SQVTM and CDR2 ANQGSEA. The DNA for the CDR3 is TGCAGCGGGGGGACTACTCCCTACGAGCAGTACTTC. Protein sequence: CSGGTTPYEQYF.

This chain uses TRBV19 with TRBJ1-1, with unresolved D. Germline CDR1 reads LNHDA; CDR2 reads SQIVND (reference sequence). The CDR3 length is 13 residues. Trimming shortened V by 3 bases and J by 11 bases, and 16 bases separated the two germline ends. In DNA, the CDR3 is TGTGCCAGTAGTATCTCCCCGGCAACGAGGGCTTTCTTT. This encodes CASSISPATRAFF.

This clone was counted a single time. This chain links TRBV2 with TRBJ2-5; D might be TRBD2 (6 bases). CDR1 is SNHLY and CDR2 is FYNNEI in the germline V gene. The CDR3 runs 16 residues. Trimming removed 6 bases at V and 4 bases at J, with 21 bases between. The CDR3 loop is CASRGAGTSRTETQYF. The CDR3 DNA follows: TGTGCCAGCAGGGGCGCCGGGACTTCAAGGACAGAGACCCAGTACTTC.

The V call is TRBV7-8, the J call TRBJ2-5; 7 nucleotides match TRBD2. The germline CDR1 and CDR2 sequences are SGHVS and FQNEAQ. Trimming cost V 2 bases and J 1 base; bases outside gene matches: 4. The CDR3 has 15 residues. The CDR3 bases are TGTGCCAGCAGCTTATCCCTAGCGGCCCAAGAGACCCAGTACTTC. As protein: CASSLSLAAQETQYF.

This chain links TRBV7-9 with TRBJ2-1; D might be TRBD1 (5 bases). In germline, CDR1 is SEHNR, CDR2 FQNEAQ (reference sequence). The CDR3 sequence is 15 residues long. Trimming shortened V by 1 base and J by 6 bases, and 13 bases separated the two germline ends. As DNA, the CDR3 is TGTGCCAGCAGCTTAGGGCAGACAGCCTCCAATGAGCAGTTCTTC. As protein: CASSLGQTASNEQFF.

The rearrangement joins TRBV7-9 to TRBJ2-5; TRBD1 matches 10 bases. After removal of 2 bases from V and 4 bases from J, the junction contained 16 bases not matched to a gene. The V gene's germline CDR1 is SEHNR and CDR2 FQNEAQ (reference sequence). The length of the CDR3 is 19 residues. The CDR3 loop reads CASSLPRDRGLSNTETQYF. CDR3 nucleotide sequence: TGTGCCAGCAGCTTACCCCGGGACAGGGGTTTATCCAACACAGAGACCCAGTACTTC.

The CDR3 nucleotides read TGTGCCACCAGCAGAGGGTCGGGAGGGCTCACAGATACGCAGTATTTT. This gives the protein CATSRGSGGLTDTQYF. V gene TRBV15 combines with J gene TRBJ2-3; 8 bases match TRBD2. The V gene's germline CDR1 is LNHNV and CDR2 YYDKDF (reference sequence). The ends lost 1 base at V and 2 bases at J; junction bases unmatched: 5. This CDR3 region has 16 residues. Full variable domain (outside the CDR3, taken from reference TRBV15 and TRBJ2-3): DAMVIQNPRYQVTQFGKPVTLSCSQTLNHNVMYWYQQKSSQAPKLLFHYYDKDFNNEADTPDNFQSRRPNTSFCFLDIRSPGLGDTAMYLCATSRGSGGLTDTQYFGPGTRLTVL.

This chain links TRBV11-2 with TRBJ1-2, with a possible D match to TRBD1 (6 bases). V was pared by 1 base and J by 2 bases, with 14 bases between. Germline lookup yields CDR1 SGHAT and CDR2 FQNNGV. This CDR3 comprises 16 residues. The CDR3 sequence is CASSLGRGRSNYGYTF. CDR3 nucleotide sequence: TGTGCCAGCAGCTTAGGCAGGGGAAGGTCGAACTATGGCTACACCTTC.

This clone appeared once. The chain carries TRBV19 and TRBJ2-1; 11 bases are shared with TRBD2. The germline gives CDR1 LNHDA, CDR2 SQIVND (reference sequence). The CDR3 loop spans 16 amino acids. Trimming removed 4 bases from V and 8 bases from J; junction bases left unmatched: 10. The CDR3 sequence: CASSKIAGGPRDEQFF. CDR3 coding DNA: TGTGCCAGTAGTAAAATAGCGGGAGGGCCTAGGGATGAGCAGTTCTTC.

This clone was seen just once. V usage is TRBV29-1 and J usage is TRBJ2-7; D perhaps matches TRBD1 (6 bases). This CDR3 comprises 15 residues. Germline V gene sequence: CDR1 SQVTM, CDR2 ANQGSEA. V lost 4 bases and J 3 bases, leaving 19 bases between the germline ends. CDR3 sequence (DNA): TGCAGCGTTGTCCTTTTGACAGGATTATTCTACGAGCAGTACTTC. Protein sequence: CSVVLLTGLFYEQYF.

V gene TRBV19 combines with J gene TRBJ2-6; weak D call: TRBD1 (6 bases). The germline V and J ends were trimmed by 4 bases and 0 bases, with 16 bases remaining between them. The germline CDR1 and CDR2 sequences are LNHDA and SQIVND (reference sequence). The CDR3 has 18 residues. This CDR3 reads CASSNKGQGTSGANVLTF. CDR3 nucleotide sequence: TGTGCCAGTAGTAACAAGGGACAAGGGACCTCTGGGGCCAACGTCCTGACTTTC.

The rearrangement joins TRBV7-2 to TRBJ1-2, with D perhaps TRBD1 (5 bases). The CDR3 contains 15 residues. Trimming took off 2 bases at V and 4 bases at J, with 14 bases between the two ends. Germline lookup yields CDR1 SGHTA and CDR2 FQGNSA. CDR3 sequence reads: CASSLLEGPSYGYTF. Here the CDR3 DNA reads TGTGCCAGCAGCTTACTTGAGGGGCCCTCCTATGGCTACACCTTC.

J is TRBJ2-5 and V is TRBV7-2, with 9 positions matching TRBD2. V shed 5 bases and J 3 bases; nucleotides not matched to a gene: 19. The CDR3 has 19 residues. Germline-derived CDR1 and CDR2 are SGHTA and FQGNSA. This chain's CDR3 is CASSPRGLGSGRPEETQYF. CDR3 DNA: TGTGCCAGCAGCCCCAGGGGTTTGGGCAGCGGGAGGCCGGAAGAGACCCAGTACTTC.

This clone has only a few counts. This chain links TRBV10-1 with TRBJ2-2; D is possibly TRBD2 (6 bases). The germline CDR1 and CDR2 sequences are WNHNN and SYGVQD (reference sequence). This CDR3 comprises 15 residues. Trimming cost V 3 bases and J 6 bases, with 14 bases left between them. The CDR3 DNA sequence: TGCGCCAGCAGTGAACATAAGACTAGACCCGGGGAGCTGTTTTTT. Its translation: CASSEHKTRPGELFF.

The chain recombines TRBV7-9 with TRBJ2-2; D could derive from TRBD1 or TRBD2 (6 bases each). V lost 5 bases and J lost 5, with 15 bases in between. The CDR3 has 15 residues. Germline values: CDR1 SEHNR, CDR2 FQNEAQ (reference sequence). The CDR3 DNA reads TGTGCCAGCAGCCGGAGTGGAGGGGGAACCGGGGAGCTGTTTTTT. It codes for CASSRSGGGTGELFF.

The chain couples TRBV11-2 to TRBJ1-3, with unresolved D. Germline V gene sequence: CDR1 SGHAT, CDR2 FQNNGV. This CDR3 is 13 amino acids long. The V gene lost 3 bases and the J gene lost 4 bases, with 7 bases spanning the gap. The DNA of the CDR3 is TGTGCCAGCAGCTTCGGCTTAGGAAACACCATATATTTT. Translating gives CASSFGLGNTIYF.

J is TRBJ1-1 and V is TRBV5-1; 7 nucleotides agree with TRBD1. From germline, CDR1 is SGHRS and CDR2 YFSETQ. Losses at the gene ends were 4 bases for V and 0 bases for J; bases not matched to a gene: 6. CDR3 length: 15 amino acids. The CDR3 loop is CASSPGQPLNTEAFF. The CDR3 DNA follows: TGCGCCAGCAGCCCGGGACAGCCCTTGAACACTGAAGCTTTCTTT.

The chain joins TRBV7-2 to TRBJ1-2, with a possible D match to TRBD1 (6 bases). Germline V gene lookup returns CDR1 SGHTA and CDR2 FQGNSA. V lost 5 bases and J lost 7, with 20 bases in between. There are 15 residues in the CDR3. DNA of the CDR3: TGTGCCAGCAGCCAAAGTATGGGGGGGCGCCGTGGCTACACCTTC. This gives the protein CASSQSMGGRRGYTF.